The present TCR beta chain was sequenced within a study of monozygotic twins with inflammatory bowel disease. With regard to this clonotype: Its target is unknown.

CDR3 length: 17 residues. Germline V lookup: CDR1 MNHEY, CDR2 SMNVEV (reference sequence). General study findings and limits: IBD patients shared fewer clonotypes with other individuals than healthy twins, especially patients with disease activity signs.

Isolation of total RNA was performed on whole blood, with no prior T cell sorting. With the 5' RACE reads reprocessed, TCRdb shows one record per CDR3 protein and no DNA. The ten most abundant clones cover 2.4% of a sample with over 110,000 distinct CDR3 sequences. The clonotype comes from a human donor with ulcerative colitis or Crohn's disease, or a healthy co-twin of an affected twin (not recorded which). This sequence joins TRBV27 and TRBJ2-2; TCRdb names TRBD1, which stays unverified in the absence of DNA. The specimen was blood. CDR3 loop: CASSLRMGQGYTGELFF.